Below, 12 T cell receptor beta chains from the same sample are listed, as sequenced in a study of patients and donors after allogeneic stem cell transplantation. TCRdb redid the calling of the RT-PCR reads with MiXCR, one entry per CDR3 protein. Among 800,000 to 1,000,000 distinct CDR3 sequences listed, approximately 18% were seen once. Input material: blood, either unsorted or a sorted T cell fraction (not recorded which). The source of these receptors is a human donor who was either an allogeneic HSCT recipient or a stem cell or donor lymphocyte infusion donor (not recorded which). It is not recorded whose cells these are; they may come from a transplant donor.

This chain joins TRBV27 and TRBJ2-4; no clear D gene. V was pared by 6 bases and J by 6 bases, with 12 bases between. This CDR3 spans 13 amino acids. Germline V CDR1 and CDR2: MNHEY, SMNVEV (reference sequence). Written as DNA, the CDR3 is TGTGCCAGCAGCCAGACCCAACTAAACATTCAGTACTTC. Translated: CASSQTQLNIQYF.

The chain uses TRBV6-5 and TRBJ2-2; D not certain. The germline gives CDR1 MNHEY, CDR2 SVGAGI. V shed 0 bases and J shed 1 base, with 15 bases lying between them. The length of the CDR3 is 18 residues. The CDR3 bases are TGTGCCAGCAGTTACTCGATTTGGGTCGGGTTGAACACCGGGGAGCTGTTTTTT. Translating it yields CASSYSIWVGLNTGELFF.

This chain joins TRBV4-2 and TRBJ2-7; the D gene is possibly TRBD2 (5 bases). Per the germline V gene, CDR1 is LGHNA and CDR2 is YNFKEQ. Trimming took off 3 bases at V and 7 bases at J, with 13 bases between the two ends. This CDR3 contains 13 residues. CDR3 DNA: TGTGCCAGCAGCCATCCCGACCGAGGGGAGCAGTACTTC. This encodes CASSHPDRGEQYF.

This clonotype was counted only a few times. The J gene is TRBJ2-1, the V gene TRBV20-1, with D possibly being TRBD2 (5 bases). Per the germline V gene, CDR1 is DFQATT and CDR2 is SNEGSKA (reference sequence). Trimming stripped 1 base from V and 0 bases from J, with 7 bases between. The length of the CDR3 is 14 residues. Here the CDR3 reads CSARASGSYNEQFF. CDR3 in DNA: TGCAGTGCTAGAGCCAGCGGCTCCTACAATGAGCAGTTCTTC.

The chain uses TRBV20-1 and TRBJ2-3; D is unresolved. The CDR3 length is 13 residues. Germline V gene data show CDR1 as DFQATT and CDR2 as SNEGSKA (reference sequence). V was clipped by 2 bases and J by 1 base, with 7 bases between them. In DNA form, the CDR3 reads TGCAGTGCTAGACGGAAAGGCACAGATACGCAGTATTTT. This encodes CSARRKGTDTQYF.

J is TRBJ2-1 and V is TRBV5-5, with 8 bases identical to TRBD2. Germline V gene data show CDR1 as SGHKS and CDR2 as YYEKEE (reference sequence). The CDR3 has 17 amino acids. The V segment lost 0 bases and the J segment 8 bases; nucleotides outside the gene matches: 13. Here the CDR3 reads CASSLVSRGAPGDEQFF. As DNA, the CDR3 is TGTGCCAGCAGCTTGGTCTCGCGGGGGGCCCCAGGGGATGAGCAGTTCTTC. The complete variable domain, with remaining parts taken from reference TRBV5-5 and TRBJ2-1, reads DAGVTQSPTHLIKTRGQQVTLRCSPISGHKSVSWYQQVLGQGPQFIFQYYEKEERGRGNFPDRFSARQFPNYSSELNVNALLLGDSALYLCASSLVSRGAPGDEQFFGPGTRLTVL.

This clonotype came up a few times. J is TRBJ2-7 and V is TRBV4-2, with TRBD1 matching over 9 bases. V was pared by 5 bases and J by 2 bases, with 4 bases of the junction left unmatched. This CDR3 region has 14 residues. The germline gives CDR1 LGHNA, CDR2 YNFKEQ. CDR3 DNA: TGTGCCAGCAGCGCCCGGGACAGGGCCTACGAGCAGTACTTC. Translating gives CASSARDRAYEQYF.

This clonotype was counted between two and nine times. V is TRBV12-3 or TRBV12-4 and J is TRBJ1-2; D might be TRBD1 (6 bases). The CDR3 contains 14 residues. The germline V and J ends were trimmed by 6 bases and 3 bases, with 14 bases remaining between them. This CDR3 is CASSLTGSDYGYTF. In nucleotides, the CDR3 is TGTGCCAGCAGCCTTACAGGGTCGGACTATGGCTACACCTTC.

This clonotype appeared a few times. This chain connects TRBV12-3 or TRBV12-4 to TRBJ2-7; TRBD2 might be the D (5 bases). The CDR3 has 17 amino acids. The V gene lost 6 bases and the J gene lost 4 bases, with 25 bases spanning the gap. CDR3 bases: TGTGCCAGCAGGAGTGACGCGAATAGCGTAACCATATACGAGCAGTACTTC. It yields the protein CASRSDANSVTIYEQYF.

In this sample, this clonotype turned up a few times. This chain links TRBV21-1 with TRBJ1-2. TRBV21-1 has pseudogene status. This CDR3 comprises 13 residues. The CDR3: CASPQLGNYGYTF. In DNA, the CDR3 is TGTGCCAGTCCCCAACTAGGGAACTATGGCTACACCTTC.

This clonotype was seen a few times. The V call is TRBV27, the J call TRBJ2-1; a possible D gene is TRBD1 (6 bases). Germline lookup yields CDR1 MNHEY and CDR2 SMNVEV (reference sequence). The ends were cut back, 0 bases at V and 0 bases at J, with 15 bases in the middle. The length of the CDR3 is 18 residues. The CDR3 region has the DNA TGTGCCAGCAGTTTATCTCCTCCCACAGGGAGCTCCTACAATGAGCAGTTCTTC. It specifies CASSLSPPTGSSYNEQFF.

This rearrangement joins TRBV12-3 or TRBV12-4 to TRBJ2-7, with TRBD1 as a possible D gene (5 bases). This CDR3 spans 13 amino acids. Trimming left V 3 bases short and J 4 bases short, with 10 bases between. The CDR3 DNA sequence: TGTGCCAGCAGTTTCCAGGGTTTGTACGAGCAGTACTTC. The encoded protein is CASSFQGLYEQYF.